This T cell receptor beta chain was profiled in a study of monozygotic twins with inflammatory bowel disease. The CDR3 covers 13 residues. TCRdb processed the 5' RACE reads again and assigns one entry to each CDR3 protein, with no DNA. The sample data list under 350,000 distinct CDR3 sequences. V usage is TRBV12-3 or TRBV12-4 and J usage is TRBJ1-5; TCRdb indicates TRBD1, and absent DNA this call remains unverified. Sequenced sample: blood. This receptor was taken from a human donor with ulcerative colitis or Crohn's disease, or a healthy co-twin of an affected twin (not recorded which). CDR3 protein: CASTHAGDQPQHF.